This record covers a single TCR beta chain. One junction end disagrees with the germline gene, perhaps due to a read error. Germline CDR1 is SQVTM and CDR2 is ANQGSEA. The CDR3 totals 17 residues. Then a second PCR, running roughly 6 to 12 cycles, was carried out with a sample-barcoded 5' primer and a J-beta primer mix. TCRdb analysed the 5' RACE reads with MiXCR anew, one entry per CDR3 protein. Among about 570,000 distinct CDR3 sequences listed, 25% to 30% were seen once. The sample comes from a study of blood T cells in healthy people across ages. The sequencing sample was made of blood. This receptor was obtained from a woman in her 70s in good health. The chain carries TRBV29-1 and TRBJ2-1; D is perhaps TRBD2 (7 bases). The CDR3 here is CSVGGPAGQSSYNEQFF. DNA for the CDR3: TGCAGTGTTGGGGGCCCAGCGGGGCAAAGCTCCTACAATGAGCAGTTCTTC.